These 22 T cell receptor beta chains were sequenced from one sample in a study of cytomegalovirus exposure and HLA in healthy donors. PCR was performed using 60 Vbeta and 13 Jbeta primers. Measured with immunoSEQ multiplex PCR; TCRdb has only the in-frame clones, and not every one. The sample has over 200,000 clones, around nine tenths seen once. Sequences were obtained from PBMCs. These receptors all stem from a young woman in good health and CMV-seronegative.

The chain couples TRBV2 to TRBJ2-3; 7 positions match TRBD2. Germline V gene data show CDR1 as SNHLY and CDR2 as FYNNEI. The CDR3 runs 14 residues. The trim removed 7 bases at V and 4 bases at J, leaving 8 bases unmatched. The CDR3, as DNA: TGTGCCAGCATATTTCGTGGGGGGGCAGATACGCAGTATTTT. As protein: CASIFRGGADTQYF.

The rearrangement uses TRBV5-6 and TRBJ2-3, with TRBD2 identical over 9 bases. The CDR3 contains 16 residues. Trimming took 0 bases from V and 3 from J; bases not matched to a gene: 5. CDR1 SGHDT and CDR2 YYEEEE come from the germline V gene. Here the CDR3 reads CASSLEWLAGTDTQYF. CDR3 bases: TGTGCCAGCAGCTTGGAGTGGCTAGCGGGGACAGATACGCAGTATTTT.

The V call is TRBV7-6, the J call TRBJ1-1; TRBD1 matches 9 bases. V trimming: 7 bases; J trimming: 7 bases; junction bases outside the gene matches: 10. Looked up from germline, CDR1 is SGHVS and CDR2 is FNYEAQ. The CDR3 consists of 14 residues. The CDR3 loop is CASTLGTGKDEAFF. As DNA, the CDR3 is TGTGCCAGCACCCTAGGGACAGGGAAGGATGAAGCTTTCTTT.

The chain joins TRBV6-1 to TRBJ1-5; no reliable D call. The CDR3 has 13 amino acids. CDR1 and CDR2 (germline): MNHNS, SASEGT. V was cut by 8 bases and J by 8 bases, with 16 bases left in between. DNA of the CDR3: TGTGCCAGCTCCGCGGCAGCGTTTGAGCCCCAGCATTTT. It is translated as CASSAAAFEPQHF.

The chain carries TRBV5-8 and TRBJ1-1; no reliable D call. CDR1 is SGHTS, CDR2 YDEGEE, per germline. The CDR3 spans 16 residues. V lost 2 bases, J lost 0 bases, and 14 bases lay in between. The CDR3 here is CASSFPGGALNTEAFF. The DNA for the CDR3 is TGTGCCAGCAGCTTCCCCGGAGGCGCCTTGAACACTGAAGCTTTCTTT.

A single count supports this clone. The chain recombines TRBV28 with TRBJ1-1, with 7 bases lining up with TRBD1. This CDR3 has 16 residues. J lost 2 bases, V lost 5 bases, and 11 bases had no gene match. CDR1 is MDHEN, CDR2 SYDVKM, per germline. CDR3 residues: CASSGASTGPNTEAFF. The CDR3 DNA reads TGTGCCAGCAGTGGTGCTTCGACAGGGCCTAACACTGAAGCTTTCTTT. The entire variable domain, with the rest obtained from reference TRBV28 and TRBJ1-1, is as follows: DVKVTQSSRYLVKRTGEKVFLECVQDMDHENMFWYRQDPGLGLRLIYFSYDVKMKEKGDIPEGYSVSREKKERFSLILESASTNQTSMYLCASSGASTGPNTEAFFGQGTRLTVV.

The chain recombines TRBV18 with TRBJ2-3; TRBD2 is a possible D gene (5 bases). The CDR3 is 16 amino acids. V dropped 5 bases and J dropped 0 bases, with 15 bases sitting between them. Germline V gives CDR1 KGHSH, CDR2 LQKENI. CDR3 sequence: CASSSLERSSTDTQYF. CDR3 bases: TGTGCCAGCTCATCTCTGGAGCGGTCTAGCACAGATACGCAGTATTTT. Full variable domain (rest looked up from reference TRBV18 and TRBJ2-3): NAGVMQNPRHLVRRRGQEARLRCSPMKGHSHVYWYRQLPEEGLKFMVYLQKENIIDESGMPKERFSAEFPKEGPSILRIQQVVRGDSAAYFCASSSLERSSTDTQYFGPGTRLTVL.

The chain recombines TRBV7-7 with TRBJ2-2; the match to TRBD2 covers 12 bases. The CDR3 is made up of 16 amino acids. With V trimmed by 4 bases and J by 6 bases, 6 bases remained unmatched. CDR1 is SSHAT, CDR2 FNYEAQ, per germline (reference sequence). The CDR3 region has the DNA TGTGCCAGCAGCTCCCTAGCGGGAGGGTTGTCCGGGGAGCTGTTTTTT. The encoded protein is CASSSLAGGLSGELFF.

The count of this clone is one. The V and J genes are TRBV6-5 and TRBJ2-5; TRBD1 matches at 9 bases. TRBJ2-7 explains the end of the DNA better; the J call may be wrong. This CDR3 region has 15 residues. The germline gives CDR1 MNHEY, CDR2 SVGAGI. As DNA, the CDR3 is TGTGCCAGCAGTTACTCGGGGACAGGGCTTTACGAGCAGTACTTC. It specifies CASSYSGTGLYEQYF.

The CDR3: CASSLAGGLAEDTQYF. In DNA, the CDR3 is TGTGCCAGCAGCTTAGCGGGGGGACTAGCAGAAGATACGCAGTATTTT. The rearrangement joins TRBV7-2 to TRBJ2-3; 9 positions match TRBD2. The CDR3 length is 16 residues. V gave up 0 bases and J gave up 5 bases; unmatched junction bases: 6. Germline V lookup: CDR1 SGHTA, CDR2 FQGNSA.

The chain links TRBV4-2 to TRBJ2-7, with TRBD1 as a possible D gene (6 bases). Trimming pared 0 bases from V and 2 bases from J, leaving 8 bases between. The germline gives CDR1 LGHNA, CDR2 YNFKEQ. This CDR3 region has 14 residues. CDR3 amino acids: CASSQDQGTYEQYF. DNA for the CDR3: TGTGCCAGCAGCCAAGACCAGGGGACCTACGAGCAGTACTTC.

This clone appeared a few times. The chain uses TRBV5-4 and TRBJ2-2, with D possibly being TRBD2 (5 bases). V was clipped by 1 base and J by 4 bases, with 17 bases between them. The CDR3 contains 17 residues. Germline assignment: CDR1 SGHNT and CDR2 YYREEE (reference sequence). The DNA for the CDR3 is TGTGCCAGCAGCTTGAACCCGGCAGGAGGTCCCACCGGGGAGCTGTTTTTT. This codes for CASSLNPAGGPTGELFF.

V is TRBV18 and J is TRBJ2-5; D possibly corresponds to TRBD1 (6 bases). V was pared by 6 bases and J by 2 bases, with 10 bases between. There are 13 residues in the CDR3. The germline gives CDR1 KGHSH, CDR2 LQKENI. CDR3 bases: TGTGCCAGCTCCCTCGGACAGCAAGAGACCCAGTACTTC. It specifies CASSLGQQETQYF.

The chain combines TRBV5-1 with TRBJ2-3; 8 bases agree with TRBD2. With V trimmed by 4 bases and J by 3 bases, 13 bases remained unmatched. Germline loops: CDR1 SGHRS, CDR2 YFSETQ. This CDR3 contains 17 residues. The CDR3 region has the DNA TGCGCCAGCAGCCAAAGTGGGAGCGGGAGAGGAACAGATACGCAGTATTTT. Translation: CASSQSGSGRGTDTQYF.

V is TRBV28 and J is TRBJ2-7, with D perhaps TRBD1 (6 bases). The V gene's germline CDR1 is MDHEN and CDR2 SYDVKM. The CDR3 sequence is 15 residues long. Trimming took off 5 bases at V and 3 bases at J, with 17 bases between the two ends. CDR3 DNA sequence: TGTGCCAGCAGTCCACAGGGCTACCCAAACTACGAGCAGTACTTC. Protein product: CASSPQGYPNYEQYF.

The V gene is TRBV7-2, the J gene TRBJ2-7; no reliable D call. The CDR3 totals 11 residues. Germline CDR1 SGHTA, CDR2 FQGNSA. Trimming stripped 5 bases from V and 3 bases from J, with 5 bases between. The CDR3 nucleotides read TGTGCCAGCAGCGCGTTCTACGAGCAGTACTTC. As protein: CASSAFYEQYF.

The chain couples TRBV18 to TRBJ2-1, with TRBD1 matching over 8 bases. The germline gives CDR1 KGHSH, CDR2 LQKENI. The CDR3 covers 18 residues. Germline trimming cut 2 bases from V and 0 bases from J; bases unmatched to any gene: 9. The CDR3: CASSPWARQGSSYNEQFF. The CDR3 bases are TGTGCCAGCTCACCATGGGCCCGACAGGGGAGCTCCTACAATGAGCAGTTCTTC. The variable domain in full, completed from reference TRBV18 and TRBJ2-1, reads NAGVMQNPRHLVRRRGQEARLRCSPMKGHSHVYWYRQLPEEGLKFMVYLQKENIIDESGMPKERFSAEFPKEGPSILRIQQVVRGDSAAYFCASSPWARQGSSYNEQFFGPGTRLTVL.

This clone was recorded only once. V is TRBV4-1 and J is TRBJ2-2, with 9 nucleotides matching TRBD2. CDR3 length: 15 amino acids. Germline values: CDR1 MGHRA, CDR2 YSYEKL. With V trimmed by 5 bases and J by 1 base, 2 bases remained unmatched. CDR3: CASSSSGVNTGELFF. The CDR3 DNA reads as TGCGCCAGCAGCTCTAGCGGGGTGAACACCGGGGAGCTGTTTTTT.

The chain has TRBV28 and TRBJ1-2; D unresolved. The germline V gene encodes CDR1 MDHEN and CDR2 SYDVKM. The CDR3 has 11 residues. V lost 2 bases, J lost 8 bases, and 6 bases lay in between. Written as DNA, the CDR3 is TGTGCCAGCAGTTTAATGCGGGGCTACACCTTC. It specifies CASSLMRGYTF.

This chain uses TRBV5-8 with TRBJ2-1; D is ambiguous. This CDR3 comprises 11 residues. The germline V gene encodes CDR1 SGHTS and CDR2 YDEGEE. Between the trimmed V and J ends, which lost 4 bases and 6 bases, there was a span of 5 bases. The chain's CDR3 is CASSVSNEQFF. In nucleotides, the CDR3 is TGTGCCAGCAGCGTCAGCAATGAGCAGTTCTTC. Combining the CDR3 with reference TRBV5-8 and TRBJ2-1 gives the whole variable domain EAGVTQSPTHLIKTRGQQATLRCSPISGHTSVYWYQQALGLGLQFLLWYDEGEERNRGNFPPRFSGRQFPNYSSELNVNALELEDSALYLCASSVSNEQFFGPGTRLTVL.

The chain uses TRBV4-3 and TRBJ2-3; D is unresolved. The CDR3 covers 13 residues. Trimming took off 0 bases at V and 8 bases at J, with 9 bases between the two ends. Germline V gene lookup returns CDR1 LGHNA and CDR2 YSLEER. CDR3 DNA: TGCGCCAGCAGCCAAGAAGTCGGTGGTACGCAGTATTTT. It codes for CASSQEVGGTQYF.

This chain connects TRBV2 to TRBJ2-3, with 10 bases fitting TRBD1. The CDR3 is 14 residues long. Germline loops: CDR1 SNHLY, CDR2 FYNNEI. J gave up 4 bases and V 7 bases, and 5 bases lay outside the gene matches. The CDR3, as DNA: TGTGCCAGCATCCGGACAGGGGGTTCAGATACGCAGTATTTT. It yields the protein CASIRTGGSDTQYF.